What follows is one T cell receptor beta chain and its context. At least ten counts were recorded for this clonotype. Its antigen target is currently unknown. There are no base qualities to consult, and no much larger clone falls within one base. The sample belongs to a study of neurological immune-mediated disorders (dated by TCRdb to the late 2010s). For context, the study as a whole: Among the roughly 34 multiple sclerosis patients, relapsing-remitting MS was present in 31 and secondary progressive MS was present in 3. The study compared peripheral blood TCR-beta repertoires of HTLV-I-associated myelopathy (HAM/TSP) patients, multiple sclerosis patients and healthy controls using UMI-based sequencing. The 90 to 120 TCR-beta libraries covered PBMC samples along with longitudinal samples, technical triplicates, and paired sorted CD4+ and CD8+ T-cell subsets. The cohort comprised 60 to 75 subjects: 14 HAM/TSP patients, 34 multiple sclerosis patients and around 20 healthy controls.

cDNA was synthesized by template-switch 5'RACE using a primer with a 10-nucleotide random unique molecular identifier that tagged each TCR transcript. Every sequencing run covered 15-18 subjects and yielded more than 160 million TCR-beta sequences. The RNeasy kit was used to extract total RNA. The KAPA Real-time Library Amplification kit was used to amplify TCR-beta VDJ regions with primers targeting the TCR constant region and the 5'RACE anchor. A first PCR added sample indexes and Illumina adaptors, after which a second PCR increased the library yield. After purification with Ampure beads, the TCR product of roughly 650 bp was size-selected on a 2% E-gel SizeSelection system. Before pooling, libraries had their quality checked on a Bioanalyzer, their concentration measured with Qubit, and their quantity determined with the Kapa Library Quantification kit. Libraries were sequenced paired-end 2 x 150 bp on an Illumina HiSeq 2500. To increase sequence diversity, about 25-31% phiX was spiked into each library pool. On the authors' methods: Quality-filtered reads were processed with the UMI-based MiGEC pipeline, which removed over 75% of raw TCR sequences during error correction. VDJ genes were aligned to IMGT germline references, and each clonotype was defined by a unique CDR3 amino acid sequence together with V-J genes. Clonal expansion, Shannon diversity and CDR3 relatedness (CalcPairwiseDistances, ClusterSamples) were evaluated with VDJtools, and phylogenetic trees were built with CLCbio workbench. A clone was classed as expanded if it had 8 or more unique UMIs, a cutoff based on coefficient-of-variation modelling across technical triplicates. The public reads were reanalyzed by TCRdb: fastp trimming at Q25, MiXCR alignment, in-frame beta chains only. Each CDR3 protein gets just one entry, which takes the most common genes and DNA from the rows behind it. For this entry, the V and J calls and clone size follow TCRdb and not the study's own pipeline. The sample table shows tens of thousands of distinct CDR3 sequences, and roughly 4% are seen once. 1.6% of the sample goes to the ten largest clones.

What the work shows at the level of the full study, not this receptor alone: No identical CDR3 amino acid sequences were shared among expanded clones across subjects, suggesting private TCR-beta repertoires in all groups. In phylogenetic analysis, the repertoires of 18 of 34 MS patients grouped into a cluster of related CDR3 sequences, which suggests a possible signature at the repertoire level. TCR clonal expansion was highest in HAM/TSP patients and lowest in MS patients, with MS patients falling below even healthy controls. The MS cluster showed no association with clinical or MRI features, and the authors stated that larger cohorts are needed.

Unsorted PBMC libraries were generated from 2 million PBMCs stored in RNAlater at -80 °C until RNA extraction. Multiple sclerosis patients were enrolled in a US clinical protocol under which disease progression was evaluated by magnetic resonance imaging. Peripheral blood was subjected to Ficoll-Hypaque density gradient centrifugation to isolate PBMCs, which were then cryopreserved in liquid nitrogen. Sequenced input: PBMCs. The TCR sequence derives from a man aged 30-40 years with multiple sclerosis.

The CDR3 region: CASSRFGEDTQYF. The DNA is as follows: TGTGCCAGCAGCCGGTTTGGGGAAGATACGCAGTATTTT. Recombination connected TRBV7-2 to TRBJ2-3; no D gene call is confident. The CDR3 spans 13 residues, from the cysteine through the phenylalanine. Just the 39-base CDR3 DNA is kept, in frame starting at base 1. V is shortened by 5 bases, J by 5 bases, and the region joining them spans 11 bases. Reading the germline V gene gives CDR1 SGHTA and CDR2 FQGNSA.